These 19 T cell receptor beta chains originate from one sample sequenced in a study of CD8 T cells in ankylosing spondylitis. TCRdb independently ran MiXCR on the 5' RACE reads; one entry per CDR3 protein. This sample has about 800,000 distinct CDR3 sequences; 12% occur once, and the top ten carry 0.51%. No antigen has been assigned to these receptors. General study findings and limits: Apparently characteristic of ankylosing spondylitis blood was a TCR beta motif (roughly 8 highly homologous variants).

The sample consisted of blood, either unsorted or a sorted T cell fraction (not recorded which). These receptors were obtained from a male donor with ankylosing spondylitis.

The chain combines TRBV20-1 with TRBJ2-3, with 11 bases lining up with TRBD2. Per the germline V gene, CDR1 is DFQATT and CDR2 is SNEGSKA (reference sequence). With 5 bases clipped from V and 1 base from J, the junction kept 8 bases outside the gene matches. The CDR3 extends over 16 amino acids. The CDR3 loop is CSALPRLAGRTDTQYF. In nucleotides, the CDR3 is TGCAGTGCTTTACCCCGACTAGCGGGGCGCACAGATACGCAGTATTTT.

This clonotype was counted between two and nine times. V and J are TRBV20-1 and TRBJ2-3, with 8 bases identical to TRBD2. J was trimmed by 1 base and V by 8 bases; bases with no gene match: 5. Per germline, CDR1 DFQATT and CDR2 SNEGSKA (reference sequence). The CDR3 runs to 13 residues. In nucleotides, the CDR3 is TGCAGTCCCCGAGCGGGGGGCACAGATACGCAGTATTTT. Its translation is CSPRAGGTDTQYF.

This clonotype has just a few counts. The rearrangement uses TRBV28 and TRBJ1-1, with 9 bases fitting TRBD1. The germline V gene has CDR1 MDHEN and CDR2 SYDVKM. The CDR3 has 15 amino acids. Trimming cost V 5 bases and J 5 bases; bases outside gene matches: 9. CDR3 DNA sequence: TGTGCCAGCAGTACAGGGGACAGGGAGGAAACTGAAGCTTTCTTT. It codes for CASSTGDREETEAFF.

This clonotype was observed at least ten times. The CDR3 region is CATSRGIGELFF. The CDR3 coding sequence is TGTGCCACCAGCAGAGGAATCGGGGAGCTGTTTTTT. This rearrangement joins TRBV15 to TRBJ2-2, with no clear D. Between the trimmed V and J ends, which lost 1 base and 7 bases, there was a span of 4 bases. The V gene's germline CDR1 is LNHNV and CDR2 YYDKDF (reference sequence). The CDR3 is 12 amino acids.

The genes are TRBV6-1 and TRBJ1-6, with a weak D call TRBD1 (6 bases). Per the germline V gene, CDR1 is MNHNS and CDR2 is SASEGT. V was pared by 7 bases and J by 10 bases, with 17 bases between. This CDR3 has 14 residues. In nucleotides, the CDR3 is TGTGCCAGCAACCTATCGGGGGGCCGATCACCCCTCCACTTT. Translated, it gives CASNLSGGRSPLHF.

This clonotype appeared many times. This chain connects TRBV4-1 to TRBJ2-1; 11 bases map to TRBD2. The V gene end was trimmed by 1 base and the J gene end by 2 bases; junction bases not matched to a gene: 4. The CDR3 has 17 amino acids. CDR1 and CDR2 (germline): MGHRA, YSYEKL. CDR3 region: CASSQATSGNTYNEQFF. The CDR3 DNA follows: TGCGCCAGCAGCCAAGCGACTAGCGGGAACACCTACAATGAGCAGTTCTTC.

The chain is built from TRBV15 and TRBJ1-4; the match to TRBD1 covers 10 bases. V shed 1 base, J shed 8 bases, and the junction held 4 bases outside the gene matches. The CDR3 consists of 15 residues. Germline V CDR1 and CDR2: LNHNV, YYDKDF (reference sequence). CDR3: CATSRGQGAREKLFF. Written as DNA, the CDR3 is TGTGCCACCAGCAGAGGACAGGGGGCGCGCGAAAAACTGTTTTTT.

The chain employs TRBV6-1 and TRBJ2-1; TRBD2 agrees at 13 bases. The trim removed 4 bases at V and 9 bases at J, leaving 6 bases unmatched. The CDR3 totals 15 residues. Germline V gives CDR1 MNHNS, CDR2 SASEGT. This chain's CDR3 is CASSGWTSGGLEQFF. CDR3 sequence (DNA): TGTGCCAGCAGTGGGTGGACTAGCGGGGGACTTGAGCAGTTCTTC.

The gene calls are TRBV5-1 and TRBJ2-7, with D tentatively TRBD1 (6 bases). Germline values: CDR1 SGHRS, CDR2 YFSETQ. The V gene lost 4 bases and the J gene lost 5 bases, with 10 bases spanning the gap. CDR3 length: 12 residues. CDR3 DNA sequence: TGCGCCAGCAGCGTGGGGACAAACGAGCAGTACTTC. It yields the protein CASSVGTNEQYF.

The chain links TRBV18 to TRBJ1-5; weak D call: TRBD1 (5 bases). The CDR3 is 12 residues long. The V end was cut by 3 bases, the J end by 15 bases, with 15 bases between. Germline V lookup: CDR1 KGHSH, CDR2 LQKENI. This CDR3 reads CASSPGTGPWHF. In DNA, the CDR3 is TGTGCCAGCTCACCGGGGACCGGACCGTGGCATTTT.

This clonotype was found a few times. This chain connects TRBV5-6 to TRBJ1-1; TRBD1 is a possible D gene (6 bases). The CDR3 is 16 amino acids. V was clipped by 0 bases and J by 3 bases, with 15 bases between them. Germline-derived CDR1 and CDR2 are SGHDT and YYEEEE. CDR3 sequence: CASSLVGGTPYTEAFF. As DNA, the CDR3 is TGTGCCAGCAGCTTGGTGGGAGGGACACCCTACACTGAAGCTTTCTTT.

This clonotype was counted between two and nine times. Relative to the germline gene, one junction end is altered; a read error may explain this. The chain employs TRBV29-1 and TRBJ2-4; tentatively, D is TRBD1 (6 bases). This CDR3 is built from 13 residues. Germline values: CDR1 SQVTM, CDR2 ANQGSEA. CDR3 protein: CSVEDRSKNIQYF. DNA of the CDR3: TGCAGCGTGGAAGACAGGAGCAAAAACATTCAGTACTTC.

This clonotype was detected a few times. The junction does not match germline at one end; this may be a read error. The V gene is TRBV20-1, the J gene TRBJ2-3; 7 nucleotides agree with TRBD1. Germline assignment: CDR1 DFQATT and CDR2 SNEGSKA (reference sequence). The CDR3 extends over 17 amino acids. The CDR3 loop reads CCARDLGGLRGTDTQYF. CDR3 in DNA: TGCTGTGCTAGAGATCTAGGGGGCCTTAGGGGCACAGATACGCAGTATTTT.

The rearrangement links TRBV20-1 to TRBJ2-2; 8 bases are shared with TRBD1. The junction had 9 bases not matched to a gene; V was cut back by 2 bases and J by 4 bases. CDR1 and CDR2 (germline): DFQATT, SNEGSKA (reference sequence). CDR3 length: 16 amino acids. CDR3: CSARRHGQGSTGELFF. Here the CDR3 DNA reads TGCAGTGCTAGACGACACGGACAGGGATCCACCGGGGAGCTGTTTTTT.

This clonotype was observed a few times. This rearrangement joins TRBV6-1 to TRBJ2-7; 8 positions match TRBD1. The CDR3 totals 15 residues. The V gene's germline CDR1 is MNHNS and CDR2 SASEGT. Germline trimming cut 7 bases from V and 3 bases from J; bases unmatched to any gene: 11. The CDR3 here is CASIITGTGDYEQYF. The CDR3 nucleotides read TGTGCCAGCATCATAACCGGGACAGGAGACTACGAGCAGTACTTC.

This clonotype was seen a few times. The V and J genes are TRBV27 and TRBJ1-4; TRBD1 might be the D (5 bases). The CDR3 extends over 14 amino acids. CDR1 and CDR2 (germline): MNHEY, SMNVEV (reference sequence). With 9 bases removed from V and 4 bases from J, the gap between germline ends came to 15 bases. DNA for the CDR3: TGTGCCAGTAAGCCGGGACGGCTTAATGAAAAACTGTTTTTT. The encoded protein is CASKPGRLNEKLFF. Full variable domain (missing parts from reference TRBV27 and TRBJ1-4): EAQVTQNPRYLITVTGKKLTVTCSQNMNHEYMSWYRQDPGLGLRQIYYSMNVEVTDKGDVPEGYKVSRKEKRNFPLILESPSPNQTSLYFCASKPGRLNEKLFFGSGTQLSVL.

V and J are TRBV5-1 and TRBJ1-2; D call uncertain. The CDR3 totals 14 residues. Per germline, CDR1 SGHRS and CDR2 YFSETQ. Between the trimmed V and J ends, which lost 1 base and 2 bases, there was a span of 9 bases. CDR3: CASSLTDQNYGYTF. The DNA for the CDR3 is TGCGCCAGCAGCTTGACGGACCAGAACTATGGCTACACCTTC.

A few counts support this clonotype. The rearrangement links TRBV20-1 to TRBJ2-1; D ambiguous. The CDR3 has 16 amino acids. The germline V and J ends were trimmed by 5 bases and 2 bases, with 19 bases remaining between them. The germline gives CDR1 DFQATT, CDR2 SNEGSKA (reference sequence). The CDR3 loop reads CSALSIRSSPYNEQFF. CDR3 DNA sequence: TGCAGTGCTCTGTCGATCAGATCCAGCCCCTACAATGAGCAGTTCTTC.

The rearrangement links TRBV19 to TRBJ2-3, with 9 bases matching TRBD1. CDR3 length: 14 amino acids. The germline V gene encodes CDR1 LNHDA and CDR2 SQIVND (reference sequence). Trimming at V came to 5 bases and at J to 4 bases, leaving 4 bases not matched to a gene. CDR3 nucleotide sequence: TGTGCCAGTAGTGACAGGGGGGGAGCAGATACGCAGTATTTT. Its translation is CASSDRGGADTQYF.